Listed here are 19 T cell receptor beta chains from one sample, sequenced in a study of blood T cell repertoires in COVID-19. Repertoires were generated with immunoSEQ multiplex PCR, while TCRdb's copy carries only in-frame clones and drops some. The top ten hold less than 3.5% of the sample, which has about 150,000 clones, 86% seen once. Sequences were obtained from peripheral blood. These receptors were collected from a man aged 65 to 79 with acute or convalescent COVID-19.

This rearrangement joins TRBV3-1 (or the pseudogene TRBV3-2) to TRBJ2-7; TRBD1 agrees at 8 bases. Germline V CDR1 and CDR2: LGHDT, YNNKEL (reference sequence). The trim removed 1 base at V and 2 bases at J, leaving 4 bases unmatched. The CDR3 extends over 15 amino acids. Here the CDR3 reads CASSQVGQGPYEQYF. DNA of the CDR3: TGTGCCAGCAGCCAAGTCGGACAGGGACCCTACGAGCAGTACTTC.

This clone occurred many times. The J gene is TRBJ1-1, the V gene TRBV7-8; 7 nucleotides agree with TRBD1. The length of the CDR3 is 16 residues. Germline V gene data show CDR1 as SGHVS and CDR2 as FQNEAQ. V was pared by 0 bases and J by 4 bases, with 8 bases of the junction left unmatched. The CDR3 nucleotides read TGTGCCAGCAGCTTAGCAGCATGGCAGGGGGGCACTGAAGCTTTCTTT. Residues: CASSLAAWQGGTEAFF.

The chain carries TRBV7-2 and TRBJ1-3; D call uncertain. The CDR3 loop spans 14 amino acids. The germline CDR1 and CDR2 sequences are SGHTA and FQGNSA. The V and J ends lost 1 base and 2 bases respectively, with 6 bases between them. CDR3 DNA sequence: TGTGCCAGCAGCTTAGGGAGCACTGGAAACACCATATATTTT. It translates to CASSLGSTGNTIYF.

The J gene is TRBJ2-3, the V gene TRBV27, with TRBD2 identical over 8 bases. The CDR3 length is 15 residues. CDR1 and CDR2 from the germline V gene are MNHEY and SMNVEV (reference sequence). Losses at the gene ends were 1 base for V and 7 bases for J; bases not matched to a gene: 7. Here the CDR3 reads CASSLYRGGTNTQYF. DNA of the CDR3: TGTGCCAGCAGTTTATATCGCGGGGGGACGAATACGCAGTATTTT.

The chain links TRBV6-5 to TRBJ2-2; D remains ambiguous. The CDR3 extends over 14 amino acids. The V and J ends lost 6 bases and 1 base respectively, with 9 bases between them. Germline V gene lookup returns CDR1 MNHEY and CDR2 SVGAGI. CDR3 bases: TGTGCCAGCAGGACTTATAGGAACACCGGGGAGCTGTTTTTT. This sequence encodes CASRTYRNTGELFF.

V is TRBV14 and J is TRBJ2-5; tentatively, D is TRBD2 (5 bases). Trimming removed 2 bases from V and 5 bases from J, with 12 bases in between. CDR3 length equals 14 residues. CDR1 is SGHDN, CDR2 FVKESK, per germline. The CDR3 DNA follows: TGTGCCAGCAGCCAACTGGCTAGCAAGGAGACCCAGTACTTC. This gives the protein CASSQLASKETQYF.

The V call is TRBV9, the J call TRBJ2-1; 10 positions match TRBD2. The germline V gene encodes CDR1 SGDLS and CDR2 YYNGEE. CDR3 length: 15 residues. V lost 0 bases to trimming and J lost 7 bases; unmatched junction nucleotides: 4. CDR3: CASSVAAGGLNEQFF. The CDR3 bases are TGTGCCAGCAGCGTAGCAGCGGGAGGGCTTAATGAGCAGTTCTTC.

A few counts support this clone. The chain joins TRBV19 to TRBJ2-7, with 7 nucleotides matching TRBD2. The CDR3 extends over 15 amino acids. Trimming took 5 bases from V and 0 from J; bases not matched to a gene: 7. The germline V gene encodes CDR1 LNHDA and CDR2 SQIVND (reference sequence). CDR3 region: CASSPAAGLSYEQYF. As DNA, the CDR3 is TGTGCCAGTAGTCCCGCAGCGGGACTCTCCTACGAGCAGTACTTC.

This clone was counted once. This chain uses TRBV19 with TRBJ1-1, with unresolved D. The CDR3 sequence is 14 residues long. Germline loops: CDR1 LNHDA, CDR2 SQIVND (reference sequence). V shed 6 bases and J shed 6 bases, with 17 bases lying between them. The CDR3 sequence is CASRSTDSTAEAFF. The CDR3 region has the DNA TGTGCCAGTAGATCCACAGATTCAACCGCTGAAGCTTTCTTT.

This sequence joins TRBV6-5 and TRBJ1-1; D remains ambiguous. Per germline, CDR1 MNHEY and CDR2 SVGAGI. Trimming took off 2 bases at V and 0 bases at J, with 7 bases between the two ends. CDR3 size: 14 residues. The DNA for the CDR3 is TGTGCCAGCAGTTACACAGCAATGAACACTGAAGCTTTCTTT. It encodes CASSYTAMNTEAFF.

The chain carries TRBV28 and TRBJ1-2; D possibly corresponds to TRBD1 (6 bases). This CDR3 contains 12 residues. V dropped 10 bases and J dropped 4 bases, with 13 bases sitting between them. From germline, CDR1 is MDHEN and CDR2 SYDVKM. The CDR3 bases are TGTGCCACCACGGACAGAATCTATGGCTACACCTTC. This sequence encodes CATTDRIYGYTF.

The chain links TRBV2 to TRBJ1-2, with 7 nucleotides matching TRBD1. Germline V gene data show CDR1 as SNHLY and CDR2 as FYNNEI. The trim removed 6 bases at V and 8 bases at J, leaving 6 bases unmatched. This CDR3 region has 12 residues. DNA of the CDR3: TGTGCCAGCAGCGTAACAGGGGTCGGCTACACCTTC. The encoded protein is CASSVTGVGYTF.

This chain uses TRBV19 with TRBJ2-1; 8 positions agree with TRBD2. V shed 4 bases and J 2 bases; nucleotides not matched to a gene: 10. Germline lookup yields CDR1 LNHDA and CDR2 SQIVND (reference sequence). CDR3 size: 17 residues. CDR3 nucleotide sequence: TGTGCCAGTAGTAGCCGACTCGGAGCGGGAGCCTACAATGAGCAGTTCTTC. Translating it yields CASSSRLGAGAYNEQFF.

The genes are TRBV6-6 and TRBJ1-4; 10 nucleotides align to TRBD1. The CDR3 loop spans 16 amino acids. V dropped 5 bases and J dropped 7; count of bases not matched to a gene: 10. Germline assignment: CDR1 MNHNY and CDR2 SVGAGI (reference sequence). CDR3 protein: CASSRTTGTGVEKLFF. The CDR3 DNA is TGTGCCAGCAGTCGAACGACCGGGACAGGGGTTGAAAAACTGTTTTTT.

The chain is built from TRBV3-1 (or the pseudogene TRBV3-2) and TRBJ1-3, with a weak D call TRBD1 (6 bases). Per germline, CDR1 LGHDT and CDR2 YNNKEL (reference sequence). Deletions cut 0 bases from V and 0 bases from J, with 12 bases between. CDR3 length: 17 residues. Written as DNA, the CDR3 is TGTGCCAGCAGCCAAGAGAGGACAGATTACTCTGGAAACACCATATATTTT. Protein sequence: CASSQERTDYSGNTIYF.

The chain links TRBV28 to TRBJ2-4; 7 bases are shared with TRBD1. Trimming took 5 bases from V and 3 from J; bases not matched to a gene: 7. Germline CDR1 is MDHEN and CDR2 is SYDVKM. This CDR3 is built from 15 residues. The CDR3 sequence: CASSRYRGGKNIQYF. Here the CDR3 DNA reads TGTGCCAGCAGTAGATACAGGGGCGGCAAAAACATTCAGTACTTC.

The chain uses TRBV30 and TRBJ2-2, with D possibly matching TRBD2 (5 bases). This CDR3 spans 14 amino acids. V gave up 2 bases and J gave up 5 bases, with 12 bases separating them. Germline CDR1 GTSNPN, CDR2 SVGIG (reference sequence). The CDR3 region has the DNA TGTGCCTGGAGTACGGGGTTGGGGACCGGGGAGCTGTTTTTT. Its translation is CAWSTGLGTGELFF.

The chain employs TRBV5-1 and TRBJ1-1; D unresolved. Deletions cut 3 bases from V and 1 base from J, with 10 bases between. There are 14 residues in the CDR3. The germline V gene encodes CDR1 SGHRS and CDR2 YFSETQ. CDR3: CASSSPRGNTEAFF. Written as DNA, the CDR3 is TGCGCCAGCAGCTCACCGCGGGGGAACACTGAAGCTTTCTTT.

The chain uses TRBV5-1 and TRBJ2-1, with 9 bases fitting TRBD2. This CDR3 spans 16 amino acids. V shed 0 bases and J 7 bases; nucleotides not matched to a gene: 8. The germline CDR1 and CDR2 sequences are SGHRS and YFSETQ. CDR3 amino acids: CASSLAGTSMGNEQFF. CDR3 nucleotides: TGCGCCAGCAGCTTGGCCGGGACTAGCATGGGGAATGAGCAGTTCTTC.